A single sample gave rise to the 8 T cell receptor beta chains below, sequenced in a study of T cell responses to AZD1222 COVID-19 vaccine. Assay: immunoSEQ multiplex PCR; the TCRdb copy retains only in-frame clones and omits some. Among fewer than 150,000 clones, roughly nine tenths were seen once, and the ten largest hold about 10%. Here the sequenced sample was peripheral blood, taken on day 0 of AZD1222 vaccination. The receptors were gathered from an adult in good health.

This sequence joins TRBV5-1 and TRBJ1-1, with 9 bases identical to TRBD1. The CDR3 length is 15 residues. Germline CDR1 SGHRS, CDR2 YFSETQ. V was pared by 4 bases and J by 11 bases, with 15 bases of the junction left unmatched. The CDR3 region has the DNA TGCGCCAGCAGCGAACTCGCCGGGACAGGGCCGACGGCTTTCTTT. This sequence encodes CASSELAGTGPTAFF.

V usage is TRBV5-1 and J usage is TRBJ1-1, with TRBD1 matching over 10 bases. CDR1 SGHRS and CDR2 YFSETQ come from the germline V gene. V was pared by 7 bases and J by 4 bases, with 10 bases of the junction left unmatched. This CDR3 spans 15 amino acids. The CDR3 loop reads CASGTRDRGFTEAFF. The CDR3 nucleotides read TGCGCCAGCGGAACCCGGGACAGGGGTTTCACTGAAGCTTTCTTT.

This clone was seen just once. The V call is TRBV2, the J call TRBJ2-7; possible D gene TRBD2, 5 bases. Germline lookup yields CDR1 SNHLY and CDR2 FYNNEI. This CDR3 contains 13 residues. Deletions cut 11 bases from V and 0 bases from J, with 14 bases between. The CDR3 region is CASLRANSYEQYF. CDR3 nucleotides: TGTGCCTCTTTGAGGGCTAACTCCTACGAGCAGTACTTC.

This clone showed up just a few times. The chain carries TRBV9 and TRBJ2-1, with TRBD2 matching 8 bases. The V gene end was trimmed by 0 bases and the J gene end by 7 bases; junction bases not matched to a gene: 6. The germline CDR1 and CDR2 sequences are SGDLS and YYNGEE. This CDR3 has 15 amino acids. The CDR3 coding sequence is TGTGCCAGCAGCGTAGGCGGGGGGCCCGGGAATGAGCAGTTCTTC. Amino acids: CASSVGGGPGNEQFF.

This clone was seen only once. The chain joins TRBV11-3 to TRBJ1-2; TRBD1 matches at 10 bases. Looked up from germline, CDR1 is SGHNT and CDR2 is YENEEA. Losses at the gene ends were 3 bases for V and 8 bases for J; bases not matched to a gene: 9. This CDR3 has 15 residues. CDR3 sequence (DNA): TGTGCCAGCAGCTTGCCTGGGACAGGGGTGTGGGGCTACACCTTC. Encoded protein: CASSLPGTGVWGYTF.

The CDR3 loop reads CSVEAAPYEQYF. DNA for the CDR3: TGCAGCGTTGAGGCGGCACCCTACGAGCAGTACTTC. V usage is TRBV29-1 and J usage is TRBJ2-7; D is unresolved. Germline CDR1 reads SQVTM; CDR2 reads ANQGSEA. Trimming cost V 3 bases and J 2 bases, with 8 bases left between them. CDR3 length equals 12 residues.

The rearrangement uses TRBV6-5 and TRBJ2-7; a weak D match, TRBD2 (6 bases). Trimming took 7 bases from V and 3 from J, leaving 13 bases between them. This CDR3 has 13 residues. In germline, CDR1 is MNHEY, CDR2 SVGAGI. CDR3 loop: CASKSGLHYEQYF. CDR3 coding DNA: TGTGCCAGCAAGTCAGGACTACACTACGAGCAGTACTTC.

V is TRBV7-9 and J is TRBJ2-2; a possible D gene is TRBD1 (5 bases). The V gene lost 1 base and the J gene lost 5 bases, with 8 bases spanning the gap. Germline CDR1 is SEHNR and CDR2 is FQNEAQ (reference sequence). CDR3 length: 14 amino acids. The CDR3 coding sequence is TGTGCCAGCAGCTTAGGCCCAGGGACCGGGGAGCTGTTTTTT. Translating gives CASSLGPGTGELFF.